The 7 T cell receptor beta chains in this list originate from one sample, sequenced in a study of response to subunit inactivated influenza vaccine. MiXCR, applied by TCRdb to the RT-PCR reads, yields one record per CDR3 protein. The sample lists about 480,000 distinct CDR3 sequences, 10% to 15% occurring once. The specimen was PBMCs from blood, collected more than 35 days after vaccination. The receptor set was obtained from a man aged 45-65 years who received an inactivated influenza vaccine.

This clonotype came up a few times. This sequence joins TRBV4-2 and TRBJ1-3; D call uncertain. Germline CDR1 is LGHNA and CDR2 is YNFKEQ. This CDR3 spans 16 amino acids. V lost 0 bases to trimming and J lost 0 bases, with 9 bases between them. CDR3 protein: CASSQDLPSSGNTIYF. The CDR3 nucleotides are TGTGCCAGCAGCCAAGATCTACCGTCCTCTGGAAACACCATATATTTT.

This rearrangement joins TRBV30 to TRBJ2-5; 7 bases agree with TRBD1. The CDR3 sequence is 15 residues long. V was clipped by 0 bases and J by 4 bases; unmatched bases: 8. The germline V gene encodes CDR1 GTSNPN and CDR2 SVGIG (reference sequence). CDR3 loop: CAWSVLVGGRETQYF. The DNA for the CDR3 is TGTGCCTGGAGTGTACTGGTAGGGGGCCGAGAGACCCAGTACTTC.

This clonotype was detected ten times or more. The chain carries TRBV28 and TRBJ2-5; 7 bases match TRBD1. Germline lookup yields CDR1 MDHEN and CDR2 SYDVKM. The CDR3 spans 15 residues. Trimming at V came to 6 bases and at J to 1 base, leaving 8 bases not matched to a gene. The CDR3 DNA reads TGTGCCAGCAGACCTTACCGGGACAGCCAAGAGACCCAGTACTTC. Translating it yields CASRPYRDSQETQYF.

V gene TRBV9 combines with J gene TRBJ2-1; the D gene is possibly TRBD1 (6 bases). CDR3 length: 12 amino acids. V lost 4 bases and J 8 bases, leaving 10 bases between the germline ends. Germline V gives CDR1 SGDLS, CDR2 YYNGEE. The CDR3 region has the DNA TGTGCCAGCAGCTCAGGGGCTTATGAGCAGTTCTTC. Protein: CASSSGAYEQFF. The whole variable domain, remainder taken from reference TRBV9 and TRBJ2-1, is DSGVTQTPKHLITATGQRVTLRCSPRSGDLSVYWYQQSLDQGLQFLIQYYNGEERAKGNILERFSAQQFPDLHSELNLSSLELGDSALYFCASSSGAYEQFFGPGTRLTVL.

The CDR3 DNA sequence: TGTGCCAGCAGTTACCCAAAGGGTCAGCCTACCTACGAGCAGTACTTC. Translated, it gives CASSYPKGQPTYEQYF. This rearrangement joins TRBV6-2 or TRBV6-3 to TRBJ2-7, with D hard to call. This CDR3 is built from 16 residues. V lost 2 bases to trimming and J lost 2 bases, with 16 bases between them. Germline V lookup: CDR1 MNHEY, CDR2 SVGEGT.

This chain joins TRBV5-1 and TRBJ2-1; a possible D gene is TRBD1 (6 bases). The CDR3 loop spans 15 amino acids. Trimming shortened V by 3 bases and J by 4 bases, and 14 bases separated the two germline ends. Per the germline V gene, CDR1 is SGHRS and CDR2 is YFSETQ. CDR3 amino acids: CASSSLGARYNEQFF. The DNA for the CDR3 is TGCGCCAGCAGCTCGCTGGGGGCGCGTTACAATGAGCAGTTCTTC.

The chain joins TRBV7-6 to TRBJ2-1; a weak D match, TRBD2 (7 bases). Germline lookup yields CDR1 SGHVS and CDR2 FNYEAQ. The CDR3 has 13 amino acids. The V gene lost 2 bases and the J gene lost 8 bases, with 10 bases spanning the gap. The DNA of the CDR3 is TGTGCCAGCAGCTTACCGGGGGGCGATGAGCAGTTCTTC. The encoded protein is CASSLPGGDEQFF.